The 29 T cell receptor beta chains reported below all come from one sample, sequenced in a study of T cells in Graves' hyperthyroidism and ophthalmopathy. Regions amplified from RNA transcripts were the TCR beta CDR3 regions. The HTBI primer set drove a first-round RT-PCR of the TCR CDR3. TCRdb independently ran MiXCR on the multiplex PCR reads; one entry per CDR3 protein. The sample lists approximately 330,000 distinct CDR3 sequences; 21% were seen once. Sequencing was done on a sample of blood. These TCRs come from a woman aged 50 to 60 with Graves' hyperthyroidism.

Many counts were recorded for this clonotype. This rearrangement joins TRBV6-1 to TRBJ2-1, with D tentatively TRBD2 (6 bases). The CDR3 length is 13 residues. V dropped 6 bases and J dropped 10 bases, with 16 bases sitting between them. The germline CDR1 and CDR2 sequences are MNHNS and SASEGT. DNA for the CDR3: TGTGCCAGCAGCTACGGTAGCGGAGGAGAGCAGTTCTTC. This translates into CASSYGSGGEQFF.

This clonotype turned up a few times. V usage is TRBV5-1 and J usage is TRBJ1-5, with 7 bases lining up with TRBD1. In germline, CDR1 is SGHRS, CDR2 YFSETQ. The CDR3 covers 15 residues. V was clipped by 4 bases and J by 2 bases; unmatched bases: 6. CDR3 amino acids: CASSPQGTRNQPQHF. The CDR3 DNA reads as TGCGCCAGCAGCCCACAGGGGACCCGCAATCAGCCCCAGCATTTT.

The J gene is TRBJ2-3, the V gene TRBV5-1; 10 bases line up with TRBD1. J lost 3 bases, V lost 3 bases, and 7 bases had no gene match. Per the germline V gene, CDR1 is SGHRS and CDR2 is YFSETQ. The CDR3 runs to 16 residues. CDR3 bases: TGCGCCAGCAGCTCCGAGGGACAGGGGAAGACAGATACGCAGTATTTT. This sequence encodes CASSSEGQGKTDTQYF.

There are a few counts of this clonotype. For the CDR3, the DNA is TGCAGTGCTAGAGTCCTAAGGACAGGGGGTGGCGGCTACACCTTC. Translated: CSARVLRTGGGGYTF. The chain carries TRBV20-1 and TRBJ1-2; 10 bases line up with TRBD1. Losses at the gene ends were 1 base for V and 8 bases for J; bases not matched to a gene: 10. The CDR3 spans 15 residues. The V gene's germline CDR1 is DFQATT and CDR2 SNEGSKA (reference sequence).

This clonotype was counted only a few times. The V gene is TRBV7-3, the J gene TRBJ2-1; tentative D call: TRBD1 (5 bases). Trimming shortened V by 6 bases and J by 8 bases, and 17 bases separated the two germline ends. The CDR3 loop spans 14 amino acids. Germline loops: CDR1 SGHTA, CDR2 FQGTGA. The CDR3 sequence is CASSQVGPPDEQFF. The CDR3 DNA sequence: TGTGCCAGCAGTCAAGTGGGGCCCCCCGATGAGCAGTTCTTC. Combining the CDR3 with reference TRBV7-3 and TRBJ2-1 gives the whole variable domain GAGVSQTPSNKVTEKGKYVELRCDPISGHTALYWYRQSLGQGPEFLIYFQGTGAADDSGLPNDRFFAVRPEGSVSTLKIQRTERGDSAVYLCASSQVGPPDEQFFGPGTRLTVL.

This sequence joins TRBV3-1 and TRBJ2-4; D uncertain. Germline CDR1 is LGHDT and CDR2 is YNNKEL (reference sequence). V gave up 1 base and J gave up 1 base, with 8 bases separating them. The CDR3 has 15 residues. The CDR3 DNA is TGTGCCAGCAGCCAAGGGACGACCGCCAAAAACATTCAGTACTTC. Protein: CASSQGTTAKNIQYF.

The CDR3 coding sequence is TGTGCCAGCAGGAGGACTCTTTACAATGAGCAGTTCTTC. Protein: CASRRTLYNEQFF. The V and J genes are TRBV7-2 and TRBJ2-1; D possibly corresponds to TRBD2 (5 bases). The V end lost 6 bases, the J end lost 4 bases, and 10 bases lay between the germline ends. The germline CDR1 and CDR2 sequences are SGHTA and FQGNSA. This CDR3 comprises 13 residues. Supplemented by reference TRBV7-2 and TRBJ2-1, the full variable domain reads GAGVSQSPSNKVTEKGKDVELRCDPISGHTALYWYRQSLGQGLEFLIYFQGNSAPDKSGLPSDRFSAERTGGSVSTLTIQRTQQEDSAVYLCASRRTLYNEQFFGPGTRLTVL.

This clonotype has ten or more counts. The chain couples TRBV5-6 to TRBJ2-7, with 9 bases identical to TRBD1. The germline CDR1 and CDR2 sequences are SGHDT and YYEEEE. V lost 0 bases and J lost 5; bases outside the gene matches: 9. This CDR3 is 16 amino acids long. CDR3 coding DNA: TGTGCCAGCAGCTTGGCTGACTGGGACAGGGCGAACGAGCAGTACTTC. As protein: CASSLADWDRANEQYF.

There are many counts of this clonotype. The chain employs TRBV28 and TRBJ1-2; 12 bases fit TRBD1. This CDR3 spans 14 amino acids. Germline V gene sequence: CDR1 MDHEN, CDR2 SYDVKM. V lost 6 bases, J lost 4 bases, and 3 bases stayed unmatched. The DNA of the CDR3 is TGTGCCAGCAGGCGGGACAGGGGGCTCTATGGCTACACCTTC. Translation: CASRRDRGLYGYTF.

This clonotype was detected many times. The V call is TRBV6-2 or TRBV6-3, the J call TRBJ1-4; D is uncertain. Trimming cost V 0 bases and J 4 bases, with 3 bases left between them. This CDR3 has 13 amino acids. Germline V gives CDR1 MNHEY, CDR2 SVGEGT. CDR3 sequence: CASSYSSNEKLFF. For the CDR3, the DNA is TGTGCCAGCAGTTACTCGAGTAATGAAAAACTGTTTTTT.

The J gene is TRBJ2-6, the V gene TRBV7-9; weak D call: TRBD1 (6 bases). V was shortened by 6 bases and J by 0 bases, with 12 bases between the two germline ends. Germline V lookup: CDR1 SEHNR, CDR2 FQNEAQ (reference sequence). CDR3 length: 16 residues. The CDR3 nucleotides are TGTGCCAGCAGTCACAGGGAAAGCTCTGGGGCCAACGTCCTGACTTTC. It specifies CASSHRESSGANVLTF.

V gene TRBV30 combines with J gene TRBJ2-4; TRBD1 matches 8 bases. Per the germline V gene, CDR1 is GTSNPN and CDR2 is SVGIG (reference sequence). The CDR3 is made up of 15 amino acids. With V trimmed by 1 base and J by 8 bases, 10 bases remained unmatched. The CDR3 sequence: CAWSAPTGVTDIQYF. CDR3 DNA sequence: TGTGCCTGGAGTGCCCCGACAGGGGTTACGGACATTCAGTACTTC.

V usage is TRBV19 and J usage is TRBJ1-1; no firm D call. Trimming removed 3 bases from V and 2 bases from J, with 4 bases in between. The CDR3 is 12 residues long. CDR1 LNHDA and CDR2 SQIVND come from the germline V gene (reference sequence). The CDR3 nucleotides read TGTGCCAGTAGTATCACCAACACTGAAGCTTTCTTT. Translation gives CASSITNTEAFF. Full variable domain (missing parts from reference TRBV19 and TRBJ1-1): DGGITQSPKYLFRKEGQNVTLSCEQNLNHDAMYWYRQDPGQGLRLIYYSQIVNDFQKGDIAEGYSVSREKKESFPLTVTSAQKNPTAFYLCASSITNTEAFFGQGTRLTVV.

This chain connects TRBV6-1 to TRBJ2-2; the match to TRBD1 covers 12 bases. The germline V gene has CDR1 MNHNS and CDR2 SASEGT. The CDR3 runs 15 residues. Losses at the gene ends were 10 bases for V and 5 bases for J; bases not matched to a gene: 8. The CDR3, as DNA: TGTGCCACGGGACAGGGGGCAGGGGGAACCGGGGAGCTGTTTTTT. This translates into CATGQGAGGTGELFF.

This clonotype was detected only a few times. The chain employs TRBV11-2 and TRBJ1-5, with 7 bases lining up with TRBD1. V lost 6 bases, J lost 7 bases, and 9 bases stayed unmatched. Germline V gene lookup returns CDR1 SGHAT and CDR2 FQNNGV. CDR3 length equals 14 residues. The CDR3 DNA reads as TGTGCCAGCAGTAAGGACAGGTCTGGGCAGCCCCAGCATTTT. This gives the protein CASSKDRSGQPQHF. Full variable domain (rest looked up from reference TRBV11-2 and TRBJ1-5): EAGVAQSPRYKIIEKRQSVAFWCNPISGHATLYWYQQILGQGPKLLIQFQNNGVVDDSQLPKDRFSAERLKGVDSTLKIQPAKLEDSAVYLCASSKDRSGQPQHFGDGTRLSIL.

With regard to this clonotype: A junction end diverges from the germline sequence, so it may reflect a read error. The genes are TRBV20-1 and TRBJ2-3; 9 bases are shared with TRBD2. Germline assignment: CDR1 DFQATT and CDR2 SNEGSKA (reference sequence). The CDR3 runs 17 residues. Here the CDR3 DNA reads TGCAGTGCTTGTCGCCTAGCGGGAAGGACTAGCACGGATACGCAGTATTTT. The encoded protein is CSACRLAGRTSTDTQYF.

This chain's CDR3 is CASSDVQGTYEQYF. The DNA for the CDR3 is TGTGCCAGCAGTGATGTACAGGGAACCTACGAGCAGTACTTC. The J gene is TRBJ2-7, the V gene TRBV2, with a possible D match to TRBD1 (6 bases). Germline CDR1 is SNHLY and CDR2 is FYNNEI. The germline V and J ends were trimmed by 3 bases and 2 bases, with 11 bases remaining between them. The CDR3 spans 14 residues.

This clonotype came up many times. This chain connects TRBV5-1 to TRBJ2-6; D is perhaps TRBD1 or TRBD2 (5 bases each). This CDR3 is 17 amino acids long. The V gene's germline CDR1 is SGHRS and CDR2 YFSETQ. Trimming stripped 7 bases from V and 0 bases from J, with 17 bases between. CDR3 sequence: CASGPGTSRSGANVLTF. As DNA, the CDR3 is TGCGCCAGCGGACCCGGGACCTCACGCTCTGGGGCCAACGTCCTGACTTTC.

This chain connects TRBV7-2 to TRBJ2-5; TRBD1 matches 10 bases. Germline values: CDR1 SGHTA, CDR2 FQGNSA. This CDR3 has 14 amino acids. V shed 6 bases, J shed 3 bases, and the junction held 4 bases outside the gene matches. Here the CDR3 reads CASSSTGGEETQYF. CDR3 DNA: TGTGCCAGCAGTTCGACAGGGGGCGAAGAGACCCAGTACTTC.

V is TRBV28 and J is TRBJ2-1; 9 positions match TRBD2. This CDR3 contains 17 residues. CDR1 MDHEN and CDR2 SYDVKM come from the germline V gene. After removal of 3 bases from V and 5 bases from J, the junction contained 11 bases not matched to a gene. This CDR3 reads CASSFPLSGRWDNEQFF. CDR3 nucleotide sequence: TGTGCCAGCAGTTTTCCCCTTAGCGGGAGATGGGACAATGAGCAGTTCTTC.

This chain uses TRBV7-6 with TRBJ2-7; D is unclear. The length of the CDR3 is 15 residues. Germline CDR1 SGHVS, CDR2 FNYEAQ. Trimming cost V 1 base and J 0 bases, with 10 bases left between them. This CDR3 is CASSLGVGLSYEQYF. The CDR3 DNA sequence: TGTGCCAGCAGCTTAGGTGTAGGGCTCTCCTACGAGCAGTACTTC. The entire variable domain, with the rest obtained from reference TRBV7-6 and TRBJ2-7, is as follows: GAGVSQSPRYKVTKRGQDVALRCDPISGHVSLYWYRQALGQGPEFLTYFNYEAQQDKSGLPNDRFSAERPEGSISTLTIQRTEQRDSAMYRCASSLGVGLSYEQYFGPGTRLTVT.

A few counts support this clonotype. V is TRBV7-9 and J is TRBJ2-3; tentatively, D is TRBD1 (5 bases). The CDR3 is made up of 14 amino acids. The germline CDR1 and CDR2 sequences are SEHNR and FQNEAQ (reference sequence). Trimming stripped 5 bases from V and 0 bases from J, with 9 bases between. As DNA, the CDR3 is TGTGCCAGCAGCAACAGGCAGAGCACAGATACGCAGTATTTT. Amino acids: CASSNRQSTDTQYF. Together with reference TRBV7-9 and TRBJ2-3, the CDR3 gives the full variable domain: DTGVSQNPRHKITKRGQNVTFRCDPISEHNRLYWYRQTLGQGPEFLTYFQNEAQLEKSRLLSDRFSAERPKGSFSTLEIQRTEQGDSAMYLCASSNRQSTDTQYFGPGTRLTVL.

This clonotype was observed many times. The chain employs TRBV15 and TRBJ2-7; 8 bases line up with TRBD2. The CDR3 spans 13 residues. Germline V gene data show CDR1 as LNHNV and CDR2 as YYDKDF (reference sequence). J lost 0 bases, V lost 9 bases, and 4 bases had no gene match. The CDR3 DNA reads TGTGCCACGGGGACTAGAAGCTCCTACGAGCAGTACTTC. Protein product: CATGTRSSYEQYF.

The V and J genes are TRBV2 and TRBJ2-3; unclear D gene. The V end was cut by 4 bases, the J end by 2 bases, with 10 bases between. The germline gives CDR1 SNHLY, CDR2 FYNNEI. The CDR3 loop spans 14 amino acids. The CDR3 sequence: CASSVNSNTDTQYF. Written as DNA, the CDR3 is TGTGCCAGCAGTGTCAACTCGAACACAGATACGCAGTATTTT.

This clonotype has just a few counts. CDR3 loop: CASSSGGPTGELFF. For the CDR3, the DNA is TGTGCCAGCAGCTCGGGCGGACCCACCGGGGAGCTGTTTTTT. The chain combines TRBV27 with TRBJ2-2, with unresolved D. Trimming took 6 bases from V and 4 from J, leaving 12 bases between them. CDR1 and CDR2 from the germline V gene are MNHEY and SMNVEV (reference sequence). The CDR3 spans 14 residues.

This clonotype was picked up many times. V gene TRBV4-2 combines with J gene TRBJ2-7; 10 bases line up with TRBD2. The germline gives CDR1 LGHNA, CDR2 YNFKEQ. Trimming cost V 0 bases and J 3 bases; bases outside gene matches: 5. The CDR3 runs to 16 residues. DNA of the CDR3: TGTGCCAGCAGCCAAGAGCGATCTAGCGGGGGCTACGAGCAGTACTTC. Translation gives CASSQERSSGGYEQYF.

Ten or more counts support this clonotype. Written as DNA, the CDR3 is TGTGCCAGCAGTGGACACGCGAGCACAGATACGCAGTATTTT. Its translation: CASSGHASTDTQYF. The chain couples TRBV12-3 or TRBV12-4 to TRBJ2-3, with TRBD1 as a possible D gene (5 bases). This CDR3 spans 14 amino acids. Trimming pared 5 bases from V and 0 bases from J, leaving 9 bases between.

Concerning this clonotype itself: At one end the junction does not follow the germline gene, possibly because of a read error. The chain carries TRBV5-1 and TRBJ1-1; D gene unclear. The germline V gene has CDR1 SGHRS and CDR2 YFSETQ. The CDR3 length is 15 residues. The CDR3 protein is CASSLSGRMNTEAFF. DNA for the CDR3: TGTGCCAGCAGCTTATCCGGCAGAATGAACACTGAAGCTTTCTTT. The entire variable domain, with the rest obtained from reference TRBV5-1 and TRBJ1-1, is as follows: KAGVTQTPRYLIKTRGQQVTLSCSPISGHRSVSWYQQTPGQGLQFLFEYFSETQRNKGNFPGRFSGRQFSNSRSEMNVSTLELGDSALYLCASSLSGRMNTEAFFGQGTRLTVV.

Many counts were recorded for this clonotype. The chain couples TRBV28 to TRBJ2-2, with D unresolved. The V end lost 8 bases, the J end lost 0 bases, and 7 bases lay between the germline ends. This CDR3 contains 13 residues. The germline gives CDR1 MDHEN, CDR2 SYDVKM. The CDR3 DNA follows: TGTGCCAGCTGCCATCCGAACACCGGGGAGCTGTTTTTT. This encodes CASCHPNTGELFF.